The 10 T cell receptor beta chains below come from one sample, sequenced in a study of Ad26.COV2.S vaccination and SARS-CoV-2 variants. Profiled with immunoSEQ multiplex PCR; TCRdb holds only in-frame clones, not every one. The table lists over 110,000 clones, roughly 89% of them singletons, with approximately 5% in the top ten. The source material was peripheral blood, sampled after recovery from COVID-19. The origin of the receptors is a human donor who had recovered from COVID-19.

This chain links TRBV15 with TRBJ2-3, with D hard to call. V was cut by 0 bases and J by 2 bases, with 9 bases left in between. CDR1 and CDR2 (germline): LNHNV, YYDKDF (reference sequence). The CDR3 extends over 15 amino acids. The CDR3 DNA reads as TGTGCCACCAGCAGAGATCTCGCCCACACAGATACGCAGTATTTT. Its protein is CATSRDLAHTDTQYF.

The chain couples TRBV19 to TRBJ2-7; a possible D gene is TRBD2 (6 bases). Trimming left V 6 bases short and J 3 bases short, with 21 bases between. From germline, CDR1 is LNHDA and CDR2 SQIVND (reference sequence). This CDR3 region has 16 residues. The CDR3, as DNA: TGTGCCAGTAGGTACCGCGGAGGAACGGGAGACTACGAGCAGTACTTC. Its protein product is CASRYRGGTGDYEQYF.

The chain links TRBV28 to TRBJ2-3; TRBD1 agrees at 9 bases. Germline CDR1 and CDR2: MDHEN and SYDVKM. CDR3 size: 13 residues. CDR3 amino acids: CAGGDRAFDTQYF. The CDR3, as DNA: TGTGCGGGGGGGGACAGGGCGTTTGATACGCAGTATTTT.

The chain couples TRBV7-9 to TRBJ2-5, with TRBD1 matching over 9 bases. This CDR3 has 14 amino acids. J lost 5 bases, V lost 3 bases, and 4 bases had no gene match. Germline assignment: CDR1 SEHNR and CDR2 FQNEAQ (reference sequence). The CDR3 coding sequence is TGTGCCAGCAGCTTCAACAGGGGGCAGGAGACCCAGTACTTC. Translation: CASSFNRGQETQYF.

The chain is built from TRBV6-5 and TRBJ1-1, with no clear D. Germline values: CDR1 MNHEY, CDR2 SVGAGI. The CDR3 runs to 13 residues. With 7 bases removed from V and 3 bases from J, the gap between germline ends came to 12 bases. Here the CDR3 reads CASTTPPDTEAFF. CDR3 coding DNA: TGTGCCAGCACCACCCCCCCCGACACTGAAGCTTTCTTT.

The V gene is TRBV27, the J gene TRBJ2-7; tentative D call: TRBD2 (7 bases). The germline V gene encodes CDR1 MNHEY and CDR2 SMNVEV (reference sequence). The CDR3 totals 15 residues. V lost 2 bases to trimming and J lost 6 bases, with 17 bases between them. CDR3 DNA: TGTGCCAGCAGTTTAGCCGGAACAGGGAGGGGCGAGCAGTACTTC. The encoded protein is CASSLAGTGRGEQYF.

The CDR3 loop is CASSPGAFGSPLHF. The CDR3 DNA is TGTGCCAGTAGTCCCGGGGCTTTCGGTTCACCCCTCCACTTT. The genes are TRBV19 and TRBJ1-6; D may be TRBD1 (5 bases). The CDR3 is 14 residues long. V shed 5 bases and J shed 9 bases, with 14 bases lying between them. Per germline, CDR1 LNHDA and CDR2 SQIVND (reference sequence).

The rearrangement links TRBV10-2 to TRBJ2-1; 12 nucleotides match TRBD2. The CDR3 has 15 amino acids. V lost 4 bases to trimming and J lost 6 bases; unmatched junction nucleotides: 4. Germline-derived CDR1 and CDR2 are WSHSY and SAAADI. The CDR3 sequence: CASSVGLAGFNEQFF. CDR3 coding DNA: TGCGCCAGCAGTGTGGGACTAGCGGGTTTCAATGAGCAGTTCTTC.

This chain connects TRBV29-1 to TRBJ2-1, with D uncertain. The CDR3 loop spans 12 amino acids. Germline V CDR1 and CDR2: SQVTM, ANQGSEA. Between the trimmed V and J ends, which lost 3 bases and 8 bases, there was a span of 11 bases. The CDR3, as DNA: TGCAGCGTTGACGACCAAAACCATGAGCAGTTCTTC. Translated, it gives CSVDDQNHEQFF.

The chain has TRBV4-1 and TRBJ1-4; TRBD1 matches 7 bases. Trimming removed 1 base from V and 5 bases from J; junction bases left unmatched: 4. Germline CDR1 and CDR2: MGHRA and YSYEKL. The CDR3 sequence is 15 residues long. CDR3 bases: TGCGCCAGCAGCCAAGGGGACAGCCTAAATGAAAAACTGTTTTTT. It yields the protein CASSQGDSLNEKLFF.